This T cell receptor (beta chain) came from a study of vaccination and CD4 T cells after COVID-19. Regarding this clonotype: Its antigen is as yet unknown.

There are 13 residues in the CDR3. CDR1 and CDR2 (germline): SGHTA, FQGNSA. V lost 5 bases to trimming and J lost 3 bases, with 11 bases between them. This sample's time point: late sampling 161 to 241 days after vaccination in three convalescent patients. This sample's treatment: approximately 10-day PBMC culture with coronavirus spike peptide pools or control peptides (ViraFEST assay). Cultured CD4+ T cell DNA was sequenced using the Oncomine TCR Beta short-read assay. MiXCR, run by TCRdb on the PCR reads, gives a single entry per CDR3 protein. The table records tens of thousands of distinct CDR3 sequences, around 41% of them present only once.

This clonotype originated in a human donor who had recovered from COVID-19. The gene calls are TRBV7-2 and TRBJ2-7; weak D call: TRBD1 (5 bases). The sequenced sample was CD4+ T cells from blood, cultured in vitro, obtained about 7 months after SARS-CoV-2 vaccination. The chain's CDR3 is CASSPDSLYEQYF. The CDR3 coding sequence is TGTGCCAGCAGCCCAGACAGCCTCTACGAGCAGTACTTC.